Each of the 21 T cell receptor beta chains below was sequenced from the same sample in a study of response to subunit inactivated influenza vaccine. TCRdb re-analysed the RT-PCR reads in MiXCR, keeping a single row per CDR3 protein. The sample has 450,000 to 550,000 distinct CDR3 sequences, 25% seen once; the top ten hold approximately 2%. Sample: CD4+ T cells sorted from PBMCs, taken more than 4 days after vaccination. Receptor source: a man aged 50 or older who received an inactivated influenza vaccine.

The CDR3: CASSYSRTSDTQYF. The CDR3 nucleotides are TGTGCCAGCAGTTACTCCCGGACTAGCGATACGCAGTATTTT. J is TRBJ2-3 and V is TRBV6-5; 8 bases align to TRBD2. The CDR3 consists of 14 residues. Germline V lookup: CDR1 MNHEY, CDR2 SVGAGI. J gave up 6 bases and V 0 bases, and 2 bases lay outside the gene matches.

This clonotype was observed a handful of times. The CDR3 here is CSAGGRTSTDTQYF. CDR3 nucleotide sequence: TGCAGTGCTGGGGGACGAACGAGCACAGATACGCAGTATTTT. This chain connects TRBV20-1 to TRBJ2-3; D tentatively reads TRBD1 or TRBD2 (5 bases each). The length of the CDR3 is 14 residues. V lost 5 bases and J 0 bases, leaving 12 bases between the germline ends. The germline V gene has CDR1 DFQATT and CDR2 SNEGSKA (reference sequence).

The V call is TRBV6-2 or TRBV6-3, the J call TRBJ1-1; D possibly corresponds to TRBD1 (6 bases). The CDR3 runs 17 residues. The V and J ends lost 4 bases and 10 bases respectively, with 28 bases between them. Germline CDR1 is MNHEY and CDR2 is SVGEGT. The CDR3 here is CASSSPHRQAGGRGAFF. The CDR3 bases are TGTGCCAGCAGTTCCCCCCATCGACAGGCCGGAGGGCGGGGAGCTTTCTTT.

This clonotype has only a few counts. The V call is TRBV28, the J call TRBJ2-2; D may be TRBD1 (5 bases). V was shortened by 5 bases and J by 1 base, with 8 bases between the two germline ends. The CDR3 runs to 14 residues. Looked up from germline, CDR1 is MDHEN and CDR2 is SYDVKM. This chain's CDR3 is CASSTGLNTGELFF. The DNA of the CDR3 is TGTGCCAGCAGTACAGGCTTGAACACCGGGGAGCTGTTTTTT.

The rearrangement links TRBV15 to TRBJ2-6; D possibly uses TRBD1 or TRBD2 (5 bases each). The CDR3 runs 19 residues. Germline loops: CDR1 LNHNV, CDR2 YYDKDF (reference sequence). The V end lost 3 bases, the J end lost 0 bases, and 18 bases lay between the germline ends. The CDR3 nucleotides are TGTGCCACCAGCAGTAGGGACGGAACAGCCAACTCTGGGGCCAACGTCCTGACTTTC. Translation gives CATSSRDGTANSGANVLTF.

This clonotype was seen more than once but under ten times. The CDR3: CASRPLDGGSGYNEQFF. CDR3 nucleotides: TGTGCCAGCAGGCCACTAGATGGCGGTTCAGGGTACAATGAGCAGTTCTTC. This chain joins TRBV12-3 or TRBV12-4 and TRBJ2-1, with D possibly being TRBD1 or TRBD2 (5 bases each). Trimming shortened V by 6 bases and J by 4 bases, and 22 bases separated the two germline ends. CDR3 size: 17 residues.

V usage is TRBV29-1 and J usage is TRBJ2-1; D might be TRBD2 (5 bases). The CDR3 extends over 13 amino acids. Germline CDR1 and CDR2: SQVTM and ANQGSEA. V lost 3 bases to trimming and J lost 1 base, with 7 bases between them. CDR3 sequence reads: CSVDSGSYNEQFF. The CDR3 region has the DNA TGCAGCGTTGACAGCGGATCCTACAATGAGCAGTTCTTC.

This clonotype was seen a handful of times. In DNA, the CDR3 is TGCAGCGTTCGACAGCCGGTAGAGACCCAGTACTTC. Translation: CSVRQPVETQYF. The chain combines TRBV29-1 with TRBJ2-5; TRBD1 might be the D (5 bases). The CDR3 extends over 12 amino acids. Looked up from germline, CDR1 is SQVTM and CDR2 is ANQGSEA. V shed 5 bases and J shed 4 bases, with 11 bases lying between them.

Only a few counts were recorded for this clonotype. The CDR3 protein is CASATSGGFYEQYF. The CDR3 region has the DNA TGTGCCAGCGCTACTAGCGGGGGATTCTACGAGCAGTACTTC. The genes are TRBV3-1 and TRBJ2-7; TRBD2 agrees at 11 bases. The CDR3 has 14 residues. V shed 8 bases, J shed 3 bases, and the junction held 6 bases outside the gene matches. From germline, CDR1 is LGHDT and CDR2 YNNKEL (reference sequence).

This clonotype was counted a few times. V is TRBV2 and J is TRBJ1-1, with D uncertain. The germline gives CDR1 SNHLY, CDR2 FYNNEI. There are 13 residues in the CDR3. The V end lost 3 bases, the J end lost 2 bases, and 7 bases lay between the germline ends. CDR3 coding DNA: TGTGCCAGCAGTGATGGTCCCAACACTGAAGCTTTCTTT. Amino acid sequence: CASSDGPNTEAFF.

This clonotype has a handful of counts. The chain has TRBV11-1 and TRBJ2-4; the D gene is possibly TRBD2 (6 bases). CDR1 SGHAT and CDR2 FQDESV come from the germline V gene (reference sequence). The V and J ends lost 4 bases and 0 bases respectively, with 25 bases between them. The CDR3 spans 20 residues. In DNA form, the CDR3 reads TGTGCCAGCAGCTCTTCGGCGGGGCACGTCTCCCGATTAGCCAAAAACATTCAGTACTTC. Protein: CASSSSAGHVSRLAKNIQYF. Together with reference TRBV11-1 and TRBJ2-4, the CDR3 gives the full variable domain: EAEVAQSPRYKITEKSQAVAFWCDPISGHATLYWYRQILGQGPELLVQFQDESVVDDSQLPKDRFSAERLKGVDSTLKIQPAELGDSAMYLCASSSSAGHVSRLAKNIQYFGAGTRLSVL.

The rearrangement joins TRBV29-1 to TRBJ2-5; 8 bases are a match to TRBD1. The CDR3 is 12 amino acids. CDR1 SQVTM and CDR2 ANQGSEA come from the germline V gene. The J segment lost 5 bases and the V segment lost 7 bases, leaving 6 bases of the junction unmatched. This chain's CDR3 is CSAYTGGETQYF. The CDR3 DNA reads TGCAGCGCATACACAGGGGGTGAGACCCAGTACTTC.

On this clonotype: One end of the junction varies from germline; a read error may be responsible. The CDR3 spells CASSQASGWRNSPLHF. The CDR3 bases are TGTGCCAGTAGCCAAGCTTCAGGGTGGCGTAATTCACCCCTCCACTTT. The chain employs TRBV4-2 and TRBJ1-6; tentative D call: TRBD1 (5 bases). The length of the CDR3 is 16 residues. Germline V CDR1 and CDR2: LGHNA, YNFKEQ.

This clonotype was detected only a few times. CDR3 DNA sequence: TGTGCCAGCAGCCTGTGGGCTGGCGAGACCCAGTACTTC. Translation: CASSLWAGETQYF. The chain has TRBV7-2 and TRBJ2-5; no reliable D call. The ends were cut back, 5 bases at V and 5 bases at J, with 12 bases in the middle. The germline V gene has CDR1 SGHTA and CDR2 FQGNSA. The CDR3 spans 13 residues.

This chain links TRBV2 with TRBJ2-6; 7 nucleotides agree with TRBD1. Germline lookup yields CDR1 SNHLY and CDR2 FYNNEI. The J segment lost 1 base and the V segment lost 6 bases, leaving 0 bases of the junction unmatched. The CDR3 is 14 residues long. CDR3 region: CASRDRSGANVLTF. As DNA, the CDR3 is TGTGCCAGCAGGGACAGGTCTGGGGCCAACGTCCTGACTTTC.

In this sample, this clonotype turned up a few times. This chain uses TRBV27 with TRBJ2-2, with 9 bases matching TRBD1. J gave up 6 bases and V 6 bases, and 5 bases lay outside the gene matches. The CDR3 loop spans 14 amino acids. Germline CDR1 is MNHEY and CDR2 is SMNVEV (reference sequence). CDR3 in amino acids: CASRQGAGAGELFF. The CDR3 nucleotides read TGTGCCAGCAGACAGGGGGCCGGCGCCGGGGAGCTGTTTTTT.

This chain joins TRBV15 and TRBJ2-7; the match to TRBD2 covers 7 bases. The V segment lost 1 base and the J segment 3 bases; nucleotides outside the gene matches: 3. The CDR3 sequence is 14 residues long. Per germline, CDR1 LNHNV and CDR2 YYDKDF (reference sequence). CDR3 DNA sequence: TGTGCCACCAGCAGAGGCCTAGCGGACTACGAGCAGTACTTC. Protein: CATSRGLADYEQYF.

This chain joins TRBV6-2 or TRBV6-3 and TRBJ2-5, with a tentative D call TRBD1 (5 bases). Trimming took 11 bases from V and 1 from J, leaving 11 bases between them. Germline CDR1 is MNHEY and CDR2 is SVGEGT. This CDR3 comprises 12 residues. The CDR3 spells CAARQSQETQYF. Here the CDR3 DNA reads TGTGCCGCAAGACAGTCCCAAGAGACCCAGTACTTC.

This clonotype was picked up a small number of times. This rearrangement joins TRBV20-1 to TRBJ1-5; a weak D match, TRBD1 (5 bases). V lost 6 bases, J lost 6 bases, and 9 bases lay in between. This CDR3 has 11 amino acids. Germline CDR1 and CDR2: DFQATT and SNEGSKA (reference sequence). This CDR3 reads CSAGAAQPQHF. As DNA, the CDR3 is TGCAGTGCCGGGGCGGCTCAGCCCCAGCATTTT.

V usage is TRBV5-1 and J usage is TRBJ2-7; D not resolved. Germline assignment: CDR1 SGHRS and CDR2 YFSETQ. The CDR3 loop spans 14 amino acids. Trimming cost V 3 bases and J 5 bases, with 15 bases left between them. In DNA form, the CDR3 reads TGCGCCAGCAGCTCCTCCCCAAATTTTAACGAGCAGTACTTC. Its translation is CASSSSPNFNEQYF.

This clonotype came up a few times. The chain employs TRBV5-1 and TRBJ2-3; D is ambiguous. With 4 bases removed from V and 5 bases from J, the gap between germline ends came to 17 bases. This CDR3 region has 15 residues. CDR1 is SGHRS and CDR2 is YFSETQ in the germline V gene. In DNA, the CDR3 is TGCGCCAGCAGCGTTGGGGATAGAATAGGAGATACGCAGTATTTT. Amino acids: CASSVGDRIGDTQYF.